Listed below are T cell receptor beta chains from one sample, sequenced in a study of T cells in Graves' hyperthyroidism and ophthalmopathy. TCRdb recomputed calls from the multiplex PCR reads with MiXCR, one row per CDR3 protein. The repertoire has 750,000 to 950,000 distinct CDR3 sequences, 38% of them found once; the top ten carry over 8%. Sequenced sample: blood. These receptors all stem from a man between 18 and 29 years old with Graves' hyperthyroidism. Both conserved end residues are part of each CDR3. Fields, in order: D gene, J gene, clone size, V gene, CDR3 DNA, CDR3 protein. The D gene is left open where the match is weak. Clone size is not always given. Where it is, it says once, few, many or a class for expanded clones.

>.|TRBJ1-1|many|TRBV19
TGTGCCAGTAAGGGGTATCCGGAAGCTTTCTTT
CASKGYPEAFF
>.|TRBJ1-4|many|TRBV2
TGTGCCAGCATAAGGACCCTTAATGAAAAACTGTTTTTT
CASIRTLNEKLFF
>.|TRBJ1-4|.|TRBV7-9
TGTGCCAGCAGCGATCTAAACGGGAATGGAAAACTGTTTTTT
CASSDLNGNGKLFF
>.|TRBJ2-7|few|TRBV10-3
TGTGCCATCAGTGAGCTACCGGACACTTTGGAAAACGAGCAGTACTTC
CAISELPDTLENEQYF
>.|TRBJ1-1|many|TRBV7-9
TGTGCCAGCAGCCTAGTAGGGGGGGTCACTGAAGCTTTCTTT
CASSLVGGVTEAFF
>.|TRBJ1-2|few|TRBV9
TGTGCCAGCAGCTCGACGACCGGAATACATCATACTAACTATGGCTACACCTTC
CASSSTTGIHHTNYGYTF
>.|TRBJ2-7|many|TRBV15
TGTGCCACCAGCAGAGATCGTATAGATTCCTACGAGCAGTACTTC
CATSRDRIDSYEQYF
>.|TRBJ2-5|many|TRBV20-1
TGCAGTGCTAGAGGGAGGCTTGTGGAGACCCAGTACTTC
CSARGRLVETQYF
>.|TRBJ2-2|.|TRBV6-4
TGTGCCAGCAGTGACAGGGAGAACACCGGGGAGCTGTTTTTT
CASSDRENTGELFF
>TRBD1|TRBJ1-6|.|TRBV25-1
TGTGCCAGCGGCGGGACAGGGGATCCCAATTCACCCCTCCACTTT
CASGGTGDPNSPLHF
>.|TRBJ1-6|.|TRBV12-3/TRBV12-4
TGTGCCAGCAGTTTTGGGCGTTCACCCCTCCACTTT
CASSFGRSPLHF
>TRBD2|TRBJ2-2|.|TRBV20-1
TGCAGTGCTACCGGGAGGGCCGCCGGGGAGCTGTTTTTT
CSATGRAAGELFF
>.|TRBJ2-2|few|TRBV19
TGTGCCAGTAAGACAGCCAACACCGGGGAGCTGTTTTTT
CASKTANTGELFF
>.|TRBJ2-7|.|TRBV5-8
TGTGCCGGAGGACGTGACCCCTCCTACGAGCAGTACTTC
CAGGRDPSYEQYF
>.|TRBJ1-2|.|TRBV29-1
TGCAGCGTTGAAGATGGGGGAGCGGGCTACACCTTC
CSVEDGGAGYTF
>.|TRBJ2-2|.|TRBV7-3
TGTGCCAGCAGCACCCCATTCGGGGAGCTGTTTTTT
CASSTPFGELFF
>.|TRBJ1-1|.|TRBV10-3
TGTGCCATCACCGCCCCTTTCTCCGACACTGAAGCTTTCTTT
CAITAPFSDTEAFF
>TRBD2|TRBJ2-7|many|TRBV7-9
TGTGCCAGCAGCCCGGATCGACTAGCTTACGAGCAGTACTTC
CASSPDRLAYEQYF
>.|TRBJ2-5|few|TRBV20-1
TGCAGTGCTAAAGCGACCCTCAAACAAGAGACCCAGTACTTC
CSAKATLKQETQYF